The rows below give T cell receptor beta chains drawn from one sample of a study of shared clonotypes between healthy human individuals. Using immunoSEQ multiplex PCR, the repertoire was profiled, and TCRdb retains in-frame clones only, with some absent. This table holds roughly 1,600,000 clones, 98% found once. What was sequenced was naive CD4+ T cells sorted from blood. These receptors originate from a man aged 25 to 40 in good health. The CDR3 runs from the conserved cysteine through the conserved F or W. The D gene is left open where the match is weak. Rows may omit the clone size; those that give it use once, few, many or a size class.

length	D	V	size	J	CDR3	DNA
13	TRBD2	TRBV5-4	.	TRBJ2-7	CAASGRGTYEQYF	TGTGCCGCAAGCGGGAGAGGCACCTACGAGCAGTACTTC
13	TRBD1	TRBV11-2	.	TRBJ2-7	CASSFGQGNEQYF	TGTGCCAGCAGCTTCGGACAGGGAAACGAGCAGTACTTC
15	TRBD1	TRBV5-5	.	TRBJ2-1	CASSGRTGHNNEQFF	TGTGCCAGCAGCGGACGGACAGGGCACAACAATGAGCAGTTCTTC
18	TRBD2	TRBV5-1	.	TRBJ2-7	CASSYRASGSGLTYEQYF	TGCGCCAGCAGCTATAGGGCTAGCGGGAGCGGACTAACCTACGAGCAGTACTTC
15	.	TRBV4-1	.	TRBJ2-7	CASSQQAGSVYEQYF	TGCGCCAGCAGCCAGCAAGCGGGCTCCGTTTACGAGCAGTACTTC
15	.	TRBV7-9	.	TRBJ2-3	CASSPKGGSTDTQYF	TGTGCCAGCAGCCCCAAGGGGGGTTCTACAGATACGCAGTATTTT
15	.	TRBV5-1	.	TRBJ2-2	CASSPPSYNTGELFF	TGCGCCAGCAGCCCCCCCTCTTATAACACCGGGGAGCTGTTTTTT
17	.	TRBV15	.	TRBJ2-1	CATSRAYDSSSYNEQFF	TGTGCCACCAGCAGAGCATATGACTCAAGCTCCTACAATGAGCAGTTCTTC
16	.	TRBV15	.	TRBJ2-2	CATSRDLTGVSGELFF	TGTGCCACCAGCAGAGATCTGACGGGAGTATCCGGGGAGCTGTTTTTT
17	TRBD2	TRBV11-2	.	TRBJ2-4	CASSTLAGGQGKNIQYF	TGTGCCAGCAGTACCCTAGCGGGAGGGCAGGGCAAAAACATTCAGTACTTC
15	TRBD1	TRBV5-5	.	TRBJ2-3	CASSFGQGYTDTQYF	TGTGCCAGCAGCTTTGGACAGGGTTACACAGATACGCAGTATTTT
13	TRBD1	TRBV7-9	.	TRBJ2-5	CASSRTGAETQYF	TGTGCCAGCAGCAGAACAGGGGCGGAGACCCAGTACTTC
13	TRBD2	TRBV9	.	TRBJ2-2	CASSGGLDGELFF	TGTGCCAGCAGCGGGGGACTAGACGGGGAGCTGTTTTTT
14	.	TRBV30	.	TRBJ2-2	CAWNMVRNTGELFF	TGTGCCTGGAATATGGTCAGGAACACCGGGGAGCTGTTTTTT
15	.	TRBV7-9	.	TRBJ1-5	CASSSRGGEGGPQHF	TGTGCCAGCAGCTCCCGAGGCGGGGAAGGTGGGCCCCAGCATTTT
11	.	TRBV18	.	TRBJ2-5	CASSPLETQYF	TGTGCCAGCTCACCCTTGGAGACCCAGTACTTC
14	.	TRBV6-1	once	TRBJ1-1	CASTEPTRDTEAFF	TGTGCCAGCACCGAACCCACCAGGGACACTGAAGCTTTCTTT
18	TRBD1	TRBV7-3	.	TRBJ2-1	CASSASDRGHLSYNEQFF	TGTGCCAGCAGCGCATCAGACAGGGGCCATCTCTCCTACAATGAGCAGTTCTTC
14	.	TRBV15	.	TRBJ2-7	CATSREGSPYEQYF	TGTGCCACCAGCAGAGAAGGCTCCCCGTACGAGCAGTACTTC
18	TRBD2	TRBV7-3	.	TRBJ2-2	CASSLLGSGRSNTGELFF	TGTGCCAGCAGCTTACTTGGTAGCGGGAGATCCAACACCGGGGAGCTGTTTTTT
13	.	TRBV7-9	.	TRBJ1-2	CASSDRRLYGYTF	TGTGCCAGCAGCGACAGACGTCTTTATGGCTACACCTTC
15	TRBD1	TRBV27	.	TRBJ1-2	CASRLSGQGYDGYTF	TGTGCCAGCAGACTATCGGGACAGGGTTATGATGGCTACACCTTC
15	.	TRBV18	.	TRBJ1-2	CASSPLQWGNYGYTF	TGTGCCAGCTCACCACTTCAGTGGGGAAACTATGGCTACACCTTC
13	.	TRBV5-1	.	TRBJ2-5	CASSTQGGETQYF	TGCGCCAGCAGCACACAGGGAGGGGAGACCCAGTACTTC
16	.	TRBV15	.	TRBJ2-1	CATSRDLQVSYNEQFF	TGTGCCACCAGCAGAGATTTACAGGTCTCCTACAATGAGCAGTTCTTC
15	.	TRBV5-4	.	TRBJ2-5	CASSRPGGTKETQYF	TGTGCCAGCAGCCGTCCTGGGGGGACCAAAGAGACCCAGTACTTC
17	TRBD2	TRBV19	.	TRBJ2-3	CATRPPLAGGRTDTQYF	TGTGCCACCCGCCCTCCACTAGCGGGGGGCCGGACAGATACGCAGTATTTT
16	.	TRBV7-3	.	TRBJ2-3	CASSLRVSSVADTQYF	TGTGCCAGCAGCTTAAGGGTTAGCTCCGTGGCAGATACGCAGTATTTT
15	.	TRBV5-4	.	TRBJ2-1	CASSFSGGSYNEQFF	TGTGCCAGCAGCTTCAGTGGGGGCTCCTACAATGAGCAGTTCTTC
15	.	TRBV5-4	.	TRBJ2-7	CASSFSGSIHYEQYF	TGTGCCAGCAGCTTTTCGGGATCCATACACTACGAGCAGTACTTC
15	.	TRBV5-6	.	TRBJ2-1	CASSLWAADYNEQFF	TGTGCCAGCAGCTTGTGGGCTGCCGACTACAATGAGCAGTTCTTC
12	.	TRBV5-1	.	TRBJ2-7	CASSNLLYEQYF	TGCGCCAGCAGCAACCTCCTTTACGAGCAGTACTTC
15	TRBD1	TRBV25-1	.	TRBJ1-5	CASSDPTGGNQPQHF	TGTGCCAGCAGTGACCCCACAGGGGGCAATCAGCCCCAGCATTTT
16	.	TRBV5-1	.	TRBJ1-4	CASRSQSGVTNEKLFF	TGCGCCAGCAGATCCCAGAGCGGGGTGACTAATGAAAAACTGTTTTTT
15	.	TRBV6-4	once	TRBJ1-2	CASSESAGQLYGYTF	TGTGCCAGCAGTGAATCGGCAGGGCAGCTATATGGCTACACCTTC
14	TRBD1	TRBV5-4	.	TRBJ1-1	CASSSGQGRSEAFF	TGTGCCAGCAGCTCAGGACAGGGCCGCTCTGAAGCTTTCTTT
15	.	TRBV9	.	TRBJ2-1	CASSVDPGQFNEQFF	TGTGCCAGCAGCGTTGATCCCGGACAGTTCAATGAGCAGTTCTTC